The entry below gives a single T cell receptor (beta chain) sequence along with its context. This clone was recorded a few times. The specificity of this receptor is unknown. Base qualities were left out, and no much larger clone turns up one base away. As encoded in the germline V gene, CDR1 is MNHNS while CDR2 is SASEGT. For this chain, trimming is 4 bases at the V end and 10 bases at the J end, and the number of junction bases without a gene match is 18. Including cysteine and phenylalanine, the CDR3 has 17 amino acids. The entry retains the CDR3 DNA only, 51 bases that are in frame from base 1. The cohort comprised some 680 healthy bone marrow donors. At the time of sampling, every cohort member was nominally healthy, though immune exposures that went unrecorded were likely present. The donor tested CMV seropositive, placing the donor among the approximately 310 seropositive members of the cohort. A peripheral blood sample was provided by each donor, and peripheral blood mononuclear cells were used for TCR beta sequencing. The Qiagen DNeasy Blood Extraction Kit was used to extract genomic DNA from the blood cell samples.

This specimen comes from a study of cytomegalovirus exposure and HLA in healthy donors (dated by TCRdb to the late 2010s). General notes on the study: In an earlier analysis of 450 to 750 of the donors, 276 Gb of sequence data and 117 million unique TCR beta sequences from roughly 190 million T cells were reported. Roughly 300 gigabases of sequencing data and roughly 80 million unique TCR sequences made up an early release that covered some 640 HLA-typed donors. Among the approximately 420 genotyped donors, approximately 76% belonged to the genetic ancestry cluster associated with self-reported Caucasian donors. The study was designed to test whether signatures of past pathogen exposure could be identified by cataloging public T cell receptors. The study profiled the T cell repertoires of about 640 subjects by immunosequencing and related them to cytomegalovirus serostatus. A separate validation cohort of approximately 120 different subjects was used in addition to the roughly 670-subject first cohort. To predict cytomegalovirus infection status, the study brought together high-throughput TCR immunosequencing, statistical association of individual TCRs with disease status, and machine learning. In a later analysis, previously published TCR beta repertoires from several hundred donors were re-analyzed and high-resolution HLA genotyping was added so that TCR occurrence patterns could be studied. The later analysis used no new phenotypic data to find candidate immune exposures, relying instead on TCR beta sequences and their occurrence across donors. An earlier analysis of 587 of the donors used high-throughput TCR beta sequencing to judge whether each TCR beta V gene segment behaved as functional or pseudogenic. Alongside the repertoire data, information on donor age, sex, ethnicity and CMV serostatus was compiled. In a later genetic analysis, genome-wide SNP genotypes for about 55% of the roughly 670 donors were used, and that subset was treated as a discovery cohort. Every repertoire in the discovery cohort had been generated on one and the same sequencing platform. HLA typing covered class I and class II loci at four-digit resolution. The number of donors typed differed by locus, with 629-630 for A, B, C, DRB1 and DQB1, roughly 520 for DQA1, 600 to 610 for DPA1, and over 400 for DPB1. About five DR-DQ haplotypes were treated as single units for association and clustering because of strong linkage in the cohort. Across approximately 420 genotyped donors of the cohort, an average of roughly 200,000 unique TCR beta nucleotide sequences per donor were sequenced, and roughly a sixth of those sequences were non-productive. Overall results and qualifications from the work: Sequencing depth was assumed to be roughly uniform across donors in the presence/absence analyses, though that assumption may not hold. In a later analysis, several top co-occurrence clusters were reported to appear linked to parvovirus B19, influenza, CMV and Epstein-Barr virus. In vitro tests confirmed that three of the cytomegalovirus-associated TCR beta chains recognize cytomegalovirus antigens. The classifier was reported to diagnose cytomegalovirus status with high specificity and sensitivity in both the original cohort and the validation cohort. While some public TCRs were present in many individuals, most TCR sequences turned up only very rarely across donors. According to a later analysis, most CMV-associated TCR beta chains appeared to be HLA-restricted, and the HLA associations seemed to be driven largely by CMV exposure. In a later genetic analysis, a missense DCLRE1C variant was associated with V-gene and J-gene trimming of TCR beta chains, and the association was replicated in an independent cohort. Compared with equally common non-associated chains, HLA-associated TCR beta chains in a later analysis were more clonally expanded and had lower generation probabilities. Compared with the approximately 670-donor mean, donors in an Asian-associated ancestry cluster had fewer N-insertions in productive TCRs, according to a later genetic analysis. Over 15 rarely observed V segments, including chromosome 9 orphons, were excluded from the earlier analysis of approximately 500 of the donors because counts were too low. In an earlier analysis of several hundred of the donors, most TCR beta V segments were observed in productive rearrangements about 87% or about 30% of the time, broadly matching IMGT annotations. Because some donors lacked HLA typing at each locus, the association tests relied only on the typed subset. Some IMGT-functional V segments, including TRBV6-2 and TRBV6-3, could not be told apart with the 87-base-pair reads, so those segments were excluded. The study gave a list of under 200 TCR beta chains associated with cytomegalovirus. In this cohort, only TCR beta chains were sequenced, and detectable features were limited by the absence of alpha or paired-chain data. Linkage disequilibrium might explain the correlated functional status among segregating V segments, but an unknown experimental factor could not be ruled out. A cluster of highly shared sequence variants was judged likely to be a technical artifact of the sequencing pipeline. A further reported finding was that TCR beta sequences accurately predicted the HLA-A and HLA-B alleles for most subjects in the first cohort. A later analysis associated 16,951 TCR beta sequences with specific HLA alleles at a false discovery rate of 0.05. A later analysis found that TCR association rates varied across HLA loci, with DRB1 alleles showing the most associated TCRs and HLA-C alleles the fewest. When HLA alleles, especially DR and DQ, strongly co-occurred, attributing TCR associations to individual alleles was difficult. The authors suggested that the approach could potentially be generalized to other disease states and immunological phenotypes. For the cohort, immune exposure information was limited to CMV serostatus.

Library generation was performed with the immunoSEQ multiplex PCR assay. A mixture of 60 forward primers for TCR Vbeta segments and 13 reverse primers for TCR Jbeta segments was used in the multiplex PCR. Amplification of the CDR3 region of rearranged TCR beta genes was performed with a multiplex PCR assay on genomic DNA. Amplified TCR beta libraries were sequenced as 87-base-pair reads on the Illumina HiSeq System. As for the authors' bioinformatics: Across the roughly 600 repertoires, a later analysis counted 60 million to 90 million unique TCR beta chains, around 11 million of which were shared by at least two donors. To remove PCR and sequencing errors, raw reads were error-corrected and collapsed into unique sequences using a nearest-neighbor algorithm that merged closely related sequences. To assign V, D and J gene segments, CDR3 sequences were aligned to IMGT reference sequences. For a sequence to be retained, a match of at least six nucleotides was required to both a V gene segment and a J gene segment. A rearrangement counted as productive if the CDR3 had no stop codons and remained in frame with V and J, and every other rearrangement counted as non-productive. CDR3 was defined by IMGT convention, running from the second conserved V-encoded cysteine to the conserved J-encoded phenylalanine. In an earlier analysis of more than 550 of the donors, sequences lacking an unambiguous match to a single V gene segment were excluded. In an earlier analysis of several hundred of the donors, a V segment was called functional when productive rearrangements were above 56.7%, and segregating when the standard deviation between donors exceeded 5%. To diagnose cytomegalovirus status from the catalog of TCR beta chain sequences, a statistical classification framework was built. In a later analysis, TCR nucleotide sequences were compared against IMGT/GENE-DB human TR gene sequences so that V and J genes could be assigned. A later analysis assigned CDR3 sequences and most-parsimonious VDJ recombination scenarios with the TCRdist pipeline. In a later analysis, each TCR beta chain was defined by its CDR3 amino acid sequence together with its V-gene family, and reads lacking a unique V-gene family were excluded. To address suspected cross-contamination and a sequencing artifact, a later analysis removed approximately 600 highly shared, low-generation-probability nucleotide sequences. In a later analysis, a clonal expansion index was calculated for each public chain from normalized within-repertoire ranks of inferred template counts. Generation probabilities in a later analysis came from a VDJ recombination model fitted to out-of-frame rearrangements, and those results were checked against IGoR. A later analysis scored TCR-TCR, TCR-HLA and TCR-CMV co-occurrence with hypergeometric tests, applying a repertoire-size bias correction to TCR pairs. False discovery rates were estimated in a later analysis by permuting HLA or CMV assignments 20 times. In a later analysis, co-occurring TCRs were grouped using DBSCAN, and TCRdist sequence similarity was added for clustering within HLA-allele-positive subsets. Repertoires with fewer than 30,000 or more than 120,000 public chains were left out of co-occurrence clustering, as were about 5 repertoires with anomalous nucleotide sharing. TCRdb holds this immuneACCESS table with in-frame rearrangements only. Some clones are missing; in checked studies, unresolved V genes explain under half, and the rest has no known cause. V and J calls and clone size come straight from that table; D and trimming were deduced from the DNA. The sample profile shows tens of thousands of clones; about 79% of them were found once. The leading ten clones occupy 5.5% to 7% of the sample.

Input material: PBMCs. The sequence came from a male donor in good health and CMV-seropositive. Recombination connected TRBV6-1 to TRBJ2-1, with 8 middle bases fitting TRBD1. Here the CDR3 is given as CASSVGPGQGSWWEQFF. The nucleotides are TGTGCCAGCAGTGTCGGGCCAGGACAGGGATCGTGGTGGGAGCAGTTCTTC.